The clone carrying this T cell receptor beta chain has only one observation. How the authors handled the data: Scientists estimated how many nucleated cells there were by amplifying reference gene primers. Generated by immunoSEQ multiplex PCR, the TCRdb table keeps only in-frame clones and is missing some. V, J and clone size are taken as reported in that table, and D and trimming were inferred from the DNA itself. The sample holds fewer than 250,000 clones; roughly 85% are singletons and the top ten take about 1%. This record belongs to a study of blood T cell repertoires in COVID-19. Study overall: Whether acute or convalescent, the COVID-19 samples came from the United States, Italy and Spain. The analysed material was cDNA or gDNA that came from T cells, B-cell-depleted T cells, or PBMCs.

The ends were cut back, 2 bases at V and 0 bases at J, with 9 bases in the middle. CDR3 length equals 15 residues. CDR1 is SGHKS and CDR2 is YYEKEE in the germline V gene (reference sequence). Sequencing input: peripheral blood. The receptor was isolated from a man aged 40-50 years with acute or convalescent COVID-19. The rearrangement links TRBV5-5 to TRBJ2-1, with TRBD2 as a possible D gene (6 bases). The CDR3 DNA reads TGTGCCAGCAGCTTCTCCGGGGGCTCCTACAATGAGCAGTTCTTC. This sequence encodes CASSFSGGSYNEQFF.